One sample yielded the 20 T cell receptor beta chains listed below, sequenced in a study of graft-versus-host responses after intestinal transplantation. The method was immunoSEQ multiplex PCR; TCRdb's version includes in-frame clones alone and lacks a portion of them. The sample lists tens of thousands of clones; about 93% were seen once. For these receptors, no antigen is known. Sample: unstimulated CD8+ T cells sorted from spleen or lymph node cells, taken before transplant. The receptors originated from a human donor who was the organ donor for an intestinal transplant.

V gene TRBV4-3 combines with J gene TRBJ2-7; D might be TRBD2 (5 bases). The CDR3 covers 17 residues. Germline V gives CDR1 LGHNA, CDR2 YSLEER. The V and J ends lost 0 bases and 3 bases respectively, with 18 bases between them. The CDR3 sequence is CASSQDPQLDGDYEQYF. CDR3 in DNA: TGCGCCAGCAGCCAAGATCCGCAATTGGACGGGGACTACGAGCAGTACTTC.

The CDR3 coding sequence is TGTGCCAGCAGTGAATCAGGACAGGTCTACAATGAGCAGTTCTTC. Protein: CASSESGQVYNEQFF. The V call is TRBV6-1, the J call TRBJ2-1, with TRBD1 identical over 7 bases. The CDR3 runs to 15 residues. Per germline, CDR1 MNHNS and CDR2 SASEGT. After removal of 2 bases from V and 3 bases from J, the junction contained 4 bases not matched to a gene.

The chain recombines TRBV9 with TRBJ2-5; 8 bases agree with TRBD2. This CDR3 is 14 amino acids long. V shed 3 bases and J 2 bases; nucleotides not matched to a gene: 3. The germline V gene has CDR1 SGDLS and CDR2 YYNGEE. In DNA form, the CDR3 reads TGTGCCAGCAGCGGAGTAGCGGGGCAAGAGACCCAGTACTTC. It encodes CASSGVAGQETQYF.

This sequence joins TRBV4-3 and TRBJ2-7; weak D call: TRBD2 (7 bases). Germline V gene lookup returns CDR1 LGHNA and CDR2 YSLEER. Trimming took off 4 bases at V and 5 bases at J, with 12 bases between the two ends. The CDR3 is 13 residues long. CDR3 amino acids: CASSLPGGNEQYF. Written as DNA, the CDR3 is TGCGCCAGCAGCCTACCGGGGGGCAACGAGCAGTACTTC.

The V and J genes are TRBV9 and TRBJ2-7; 11 nucleotides align to TRBD2. V lost 0 bases to trimming and J lost 0 bases; unmatched junction nucleotides: 2. Germline lookup yields CDR1 SGDLS and CDR2 YYNGEE. CDR3 length equals 16 residues. CDR3 in DNA: TGTGCCAGCAGCGTAGGGACTAGCGGGTTCTCCTACGAGCAGTACTTC. Its protein product is CASSVGTSGFSYEQYF. Filled out from reference TRBV9 and TRBJ2-7, the complete variable domain reads DSGVTQTPKHLITATGQRVTLRCSPRSGDLSVYWYQQSLDQGLQFLIQYYNGEERAKGNILERFSAQQFPDLHSELNLSSLELGDSALYFCASSVGTSGFSYEQYFGPGTRLTVT.

The chain is built from TRBV27 and TRBJ2-5; the D gene is possibly TRBD1 (6 bases). The CDR3 has 14 residues. The V gene lost 2 bases and the J gene lost 3 bases, with 10 bases spanning the gap. Germline-derived CDR1 and CDR2 are MNHEY and SMNVEV (reference sequence). The CDR3 region is CASSLAYREETQYF. In nucleotides, the CDR3 is TGTGCCAGCAGTTTAGCGTACAGGGAAGAGACCCAGTACTTC.

The chain couples TRBV28 to TRBJ2-7; the match to TRBD2 covers 9 bases. V shed 2 bases and J 2 bases; nucleotides not matched to a gene: 7. CDR1 and CDR2 (germline): MDHEN, SYDVKM. This CDR3 is built from 16 residues. The CDR3 DNA reads as TGTGCCAGCAGTTTAACACCGACTAGCGGAACCTACGAGCAGTACTTC. Translated, it gives CASSLTPTSGTYEQYF. Full variable domain (missing parts from reference TRBV28 and TRBJ2-7): DVKVTQSSRYLVKRTGEKVFLECVQDMDHENMFWYRQDPGLGLRLIYFSYDVKMKEKGDIPEGYSVSREKKERFSLILESASTNQTSMYLCASSLTPTSGTYEQYFGPGTRLTVT.

This chain joins TRBV13 and TRBJ2-3, with 8 nucleotides matching TRBD2. Unmatched junction bases numbered 2, after V lost 0 bases and J lost 3 bases. CDR1 is PRHDT, CDR2 FYEKMQ, per germline (reference sequence). The CDR3 runs 15 residues. The CDR3 DNA sequence: TGTGCCAGCAGCTTAGGACTAGCGGTGACAGATACGCAGTATTTT. The encoded protein is CASSLGLAVTDTQYF.

The rearrangement uses TRBV27 and TRBJ2-7, with 7 bases identical to TRBD2. V shed 8 bases, J shed 2 bases, and the junction held 12 bases outside the gene matches. Per germline, CDR1 MNHEY and CDR2 SMNVEV (reference sequence). CDR3 length: 15 residues. DNA for the CDR3: TGTGCCAGCTCGCAAGCGGGGCGGGCCGCCTACGAGCAGTACTTC. It is translated as CASSQAGRAAYEQYF.

The chain joins TRBV30 to TRBJ2-3, with unresolved D. This CDR3 contains 14 residues. The germline V gene encodes CDR1 GTSNPN and CDR2 SVGIG (reference sequence). V was pared by 3 bases and J by 2 bases, with 12 bases between. The CDR3, as DNA: TGTGCCTGGAGATCGTCGGGCCACACAGATACGCAGTATTTT. Its protein is CAWRSSGHTDTQYF.

The chain carries TRBV4-1 and TRBJ2-7, with 10 positions matching TRBD2. The germline gives CDR1 MGHRA, CDR2 YSYEKL. Trimming took 1 base from V and 7 from J; bases not matched to a gene: 10. The CDR3 runs 16 residues. CDR3 sequence (DNA): TGCGCCAGCAGCCAAGTCGGTGCTAGCGGGAGAGGTGAGCAGTACTTC. This gives the protein CASSQVGASGRGEQYF.

J is TRBJ2-7 and V is TRBV5-6; TRBD1 aligns across 9 bases. The CDR3 extends over 15 amino acids. V was pared by 0 bases and J by 2 bases, with 3 bases of the junction left unmatched. Germline CDR1 reads SGHDT; CDR2 reads YYEEEE. CDR3 sequence: CASSLAGTGTYEQYF. The CDR3 nucleotides read TGTGCCAGCAGCTTGGCCGGGACAGGGACCTACGAGCAGTACTTC. The variable domain in full, with the rest retrieved from reference TRBV5-6 and TRBJ2-7, is DAGVTQSPTHLIKTRGQQVTLRCSPKSGHDTVSWYQQALGQGPQFIFQYYEEEERQRGNFPDRFSGHQFPNYSSELNVNALLLGDSALYLCASSLAGTGTYEQYFGPGTRLTVT.

The chain combines TRBV6-5 with TRBJ1-5; D call uncertain. The length of the CDR3 is 16 residues. V was shortened by 2 bases and J by 2 bases, with 13 bases between the two germline ends. CDR1 and CDR2 (germline): MNHEY, SVGAGI. The CDR3 reads CASSYTDPRGNQPQHF. The CDR3 DNA is TGTGCCAGCAGTTACACGGACCCTAGGGGCAATCAGCCCCAGCATTTT.

The chain carries TRBV19 and TRBJ1-1; 11 bases align to TRBD1. The CDR3 is 14 residues long. Germline lookup yields CDR1 LNHDA and CDR2 SQIVND (reference sequence). V trimming: 5 bases; J trimming: 4 bases; junction bases outside the gene matches: 3. The CDR3 is CASSPGTGGTEAFF. CDR3 bases: TGTGCCAGTAGTCCCGGGACAGGGGGCACTGAAGCTTTCTTT.

In regard to this clone: The sample has other DNA sequences that encode this CDR3 too. The rearrangement links TRBV6-6 to TRBJ1-5; D is perhaps TRBD1 (5 bases). Trimming removed 3 bases from V and 5 bases from J, with 11 bases in between. The germline V gene encodes CDR1 MNHNY and CDR2 SVGAGI (reference sequence). This CDR3 is 14 amino acids long. The CDR3 region is CASSYVTGDQPQHF. CDR3 sequence (DNA): TGTGCCAGCAGTTATGTGACGGGGGATCAGCCCCAGCATTTT.

The sample holds one count of this clone. The CDR3: CASSRDRGGQETQYF. The CDR3 DNA reads as TGTGCCAGCAGCCGGGACAGGGGAGGACAAGAGACCCAGTACTTC. The chain uses TRBV28 and TRBJ2-5; TRBD1 aligns across 10 bases. Per the germline V gene, CDR1 is MDHEN and CDR2 is SYDVKM. V was clipped by 6 bases and J by 2 bases; unmatched bases: 6. The CDR3 totals 15 residues.

The rearrangement joins TRBV5-1 to TRBJ1-3, with 9 bases fitting TRBD1. V shed 4 bases, J shed 0 bases, and the junction held 14 bases outside the gene matches. The germline V gene encodes CDR1 SGHRS and CDR2 YFSETQ. The CDR3 is 19 residues long. CDR3 bases: TGCGCCAGCAGCCTGGCCGGGACAGGGAGTAGGTCCTCTGGAAACACCATATATTTT. Its protein is CASSLAGTGSRSSGNTIYF.

V gene TRBV6-5 combines with J gene TRBJ2-3; D gene unclear. V was pared by 4 bases and J by 4 bases, with 9 bases between. CDR3 size: 13 residues. The germline gives CDR1 MNHEY, CDR2 SVGAGI. The CDR3 nucleotides read TGTGCCAGCAGTTTAGGAGAGCCAGATACGCAGTATTTT. Translation: CASSLGEPDTQYF.

This chain uses TRBV7-6 with TRBJ2-7; TRBD1 aligns across 9 bases. V trimming: 1 base; J trimming: 6 bases; junction bases outside the gene matches: 7. Germline V gene lookup returns CDR1 SGHVS and CDR2 FNYEAQ. The CDR3 runs 15 residues. The CDR3 coding sequence is TGTGCCAGCAGCTTAGTAGGGGACAGGGTGGGCGAGCAGTACTTC. Protein sequence: CASSLVGDRVGEQYF.

This clone came up once. The chain employs TRBV29-1 and TRBJ1-1; perhaps TRBD1 as D (5 bases). The CDR3 sequence is 17 residues long. V was trimmed by 4 bases and J by 0 bases, leaving 21 bases between them. Germline lookup yields CDR1 SQVTM and CDR2 ANQGSEA. CDR3 in amino acids: CSVGGGGHIGVNTEAFF. CDR3 bases: TGCAGCGTTGGCGGGGGAGGGCATATAGGGGTGAACACTGAAGCTTTCTTT.